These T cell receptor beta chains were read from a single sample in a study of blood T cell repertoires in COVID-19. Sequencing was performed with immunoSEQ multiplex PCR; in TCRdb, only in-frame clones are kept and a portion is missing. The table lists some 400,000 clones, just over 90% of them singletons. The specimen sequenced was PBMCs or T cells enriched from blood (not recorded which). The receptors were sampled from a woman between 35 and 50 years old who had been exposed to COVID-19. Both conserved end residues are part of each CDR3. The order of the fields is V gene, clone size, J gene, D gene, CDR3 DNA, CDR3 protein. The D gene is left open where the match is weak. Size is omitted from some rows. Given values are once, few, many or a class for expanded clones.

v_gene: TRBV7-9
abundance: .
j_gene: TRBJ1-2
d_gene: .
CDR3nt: TGTGCCAGCAGCCCTGGAACTTGGACAGCTAACTATGGCTACACCTTC
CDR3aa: CASSPGTWTANYGYTF

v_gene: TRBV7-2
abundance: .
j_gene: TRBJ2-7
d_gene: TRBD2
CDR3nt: TGTGCCAGCAGCCGTATGGGACTAGCGGGAGGCTACGAGCAGTACTTC
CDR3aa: CASSRMGLAGGYEQYF

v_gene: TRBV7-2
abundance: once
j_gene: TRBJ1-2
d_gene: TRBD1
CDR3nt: TGTGCCAGCAGCGCCCCAGGGGGCTATGGCTACACCTTC
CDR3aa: CASSAPGGYGYTF

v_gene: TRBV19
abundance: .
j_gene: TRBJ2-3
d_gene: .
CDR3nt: TGTGCCAGTAGTCCGACTAGGATAGATACGCAGTATTTT
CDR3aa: CASSPTRIDTQYF

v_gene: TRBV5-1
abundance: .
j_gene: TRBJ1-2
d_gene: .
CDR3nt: TGCGCCAGCAGCTTGGCCGGGGATAATTATGGCACCTTC
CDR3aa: CASSLAGDNYGTF

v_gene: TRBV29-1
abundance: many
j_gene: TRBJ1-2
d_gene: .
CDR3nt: TGCAGCGTTGAAGATCTTGCCGTCCCTCCTCCGGGCTATGGCTACACCTTC
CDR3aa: CSVEDLAVPPPGYGYTF

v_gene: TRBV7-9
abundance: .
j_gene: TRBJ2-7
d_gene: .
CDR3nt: TGTGCCAGCAGCTTAGGAGAGTCCTACGAGCAGTACTTC
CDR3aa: CASSLGESYEQYF

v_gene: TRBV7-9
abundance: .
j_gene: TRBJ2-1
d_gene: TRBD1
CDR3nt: TGTGCCAGCAGCCGACTCGGGACAGGGACCAATGAGCAGTTCTTC
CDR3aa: CASSRLGTGTNEQFF

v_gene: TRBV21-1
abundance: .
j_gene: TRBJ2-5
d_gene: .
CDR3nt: TGTGCCAGCAGCGGCGGAGCGGGAGGCCCAAAGCCCGAAGAGACCCAGTACTTC
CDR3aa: CASSGGAGGPKPEETQYF

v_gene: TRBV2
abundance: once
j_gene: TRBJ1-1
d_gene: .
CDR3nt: TGTGCCAGCAGTAGGAACACCCCAACAGGAGTGAACACTGAAGCTTTCTTT
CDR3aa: CASSRNTPTGVNTEAFF

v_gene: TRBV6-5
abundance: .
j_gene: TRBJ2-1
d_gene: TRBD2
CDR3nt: TGTGCCAGCAGTTACCCCGGGACTAGAGAGCAGTTCTTC
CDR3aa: CASSYPGTREQFF

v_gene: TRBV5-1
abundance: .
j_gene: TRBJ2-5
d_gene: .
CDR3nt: TGCGCCAGCAGCCCCAGGGGTGAGAAAGAGACCCAGTACTTC
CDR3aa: CASSPRGEKETQYF

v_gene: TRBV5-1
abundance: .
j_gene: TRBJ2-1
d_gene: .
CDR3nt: TGCGCCAGCAGCTTGGAGAGGAATGAGCAGTTCTTC
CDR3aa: CASSLERNEQFF

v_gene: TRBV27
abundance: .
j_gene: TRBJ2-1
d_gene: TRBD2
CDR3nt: TGTGCCAGCAGTCCTAGACTAGCGGGGGGGATTCACAATGAGCAGTTCTTC
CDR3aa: CASSPRLAGGIHNEQFF

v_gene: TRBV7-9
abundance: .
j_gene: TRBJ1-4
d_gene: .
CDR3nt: TGTGCCAGCAGCTTGTACCAACAGGAAAAACTGTTTTTT
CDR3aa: CASSLYQQEKLFF

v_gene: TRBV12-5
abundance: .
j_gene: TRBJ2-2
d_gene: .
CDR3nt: TGTGCTAGTGGTCTGACCGGGGAGCTGTTTTTT
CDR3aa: CASGLTGELFF

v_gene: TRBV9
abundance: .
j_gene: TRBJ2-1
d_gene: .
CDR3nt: TGTGCCAGCAGCGTAGGACCCTCTATAGGGGGTGAGCAGTTCTTC
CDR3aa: CASSVGPSIGGEQFF

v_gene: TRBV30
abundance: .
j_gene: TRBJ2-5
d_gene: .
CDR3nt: TGTGCCTGGAGGGCCTGGCGGGGAGCCCAAGAGACCCAGTACTTC
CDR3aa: CAWRAWRGAQETQYF

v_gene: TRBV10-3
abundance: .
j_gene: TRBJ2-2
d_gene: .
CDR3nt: TGTGCCATCAGTGAGTCGGCGGGCGGGGAGCTGTTTTTT
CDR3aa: CAISESAGGELFF

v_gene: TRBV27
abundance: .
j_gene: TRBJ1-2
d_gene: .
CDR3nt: TGTGCCAGCAGTTTTAGAGGGAATGGCTACACCTTC
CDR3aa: CASSFRGNGYTF

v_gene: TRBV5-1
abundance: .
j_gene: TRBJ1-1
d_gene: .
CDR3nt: TGCGCCAGCAGCTTTCGCGAGGGAGCCTCGGAGGCTTTCTTT
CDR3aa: CASSFREGASEAFF

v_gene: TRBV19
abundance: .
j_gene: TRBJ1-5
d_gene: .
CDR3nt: TGTGCCAGTAGTATAGAACACAGCAATCAGCCCCAGCATTTT
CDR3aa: CASSIEHSNQPQHF

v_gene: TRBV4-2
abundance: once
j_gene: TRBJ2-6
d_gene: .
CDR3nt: TGTGCCAGCAGCCAACCCGGATACGGGGACTCTGGGGCCAACGTCCTGACTTTC
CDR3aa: CASSQPGYGDSGANVLTF

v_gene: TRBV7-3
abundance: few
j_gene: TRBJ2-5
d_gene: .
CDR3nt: TGTGCCAGCAGCTTAAGAGGCCAAGAGACCCAGTACTTC
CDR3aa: CASSLRGQETQYF

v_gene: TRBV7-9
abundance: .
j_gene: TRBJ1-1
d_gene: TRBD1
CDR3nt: TGTGCCAGCAGCCTAGGACAGGGACGGGCTGAAGCTTTCTTT
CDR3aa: CASSLGQGRAEAFF

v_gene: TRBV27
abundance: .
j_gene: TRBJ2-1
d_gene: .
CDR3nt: TGTGCCAGCAGTGGGGCCCTTTACAATGAGCAGTTCTTC
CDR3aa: CASSGALYNEQFF

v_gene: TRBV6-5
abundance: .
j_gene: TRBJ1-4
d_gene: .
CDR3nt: TGTGCCAGCAGTTACAGCCTGTATCGAGTCGCTGAAAAACTGTTTTTT
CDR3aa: CASSYSLYRVAEKLFF

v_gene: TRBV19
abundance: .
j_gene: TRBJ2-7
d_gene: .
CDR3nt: TGTGCCAGTACCGGGCAGGGGGGATCCTACGAGCAGTACTTC
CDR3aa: CASTGQGGSYEQYF

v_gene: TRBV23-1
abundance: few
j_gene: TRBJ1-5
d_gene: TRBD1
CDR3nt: TGCGCCAGCAGTCAAGTTCGGACAGGGCCTGGTTATCAGCCCCAGCATTTT
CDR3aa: CASSQVRTGPGYQPQHF

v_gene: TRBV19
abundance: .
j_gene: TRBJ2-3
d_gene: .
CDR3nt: TGTGCCAGTAGTATTGCGGATACGCAGTATTTT
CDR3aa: CASSIADTQYF

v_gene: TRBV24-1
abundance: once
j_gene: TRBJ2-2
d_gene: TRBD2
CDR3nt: TGTGCCACCAGTGATTTGCGCGGGGGTGTAGGGAACACCGGGGAGCTGTTTTTT
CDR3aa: CATSDLRGGVGNTGELFF

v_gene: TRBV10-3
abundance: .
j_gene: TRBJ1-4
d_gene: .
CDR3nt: TGTGCCATCAGTGACAGTACAAATGAAAAACTGTTTTTT
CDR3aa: CAISDSTNEKLFF

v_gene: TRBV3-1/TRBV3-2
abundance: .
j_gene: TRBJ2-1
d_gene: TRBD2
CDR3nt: TGTGCCAGCAAGGCTAGCGGGAGCTTCCATGAGCAGTTCTTC
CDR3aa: CASKASGSFHEQFF

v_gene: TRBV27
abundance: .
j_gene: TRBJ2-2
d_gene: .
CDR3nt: TGTGCCAGCAGTCCACGGGGAGAATTCACCGGGGAGCTGTTTTTT
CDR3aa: CASSPRGEFTGELFF

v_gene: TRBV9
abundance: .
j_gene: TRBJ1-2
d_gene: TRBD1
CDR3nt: TGTGCCAGCAGCTTGGGACAGGGAAGCTACACCTTC
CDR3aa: CASSLGQGSYTF

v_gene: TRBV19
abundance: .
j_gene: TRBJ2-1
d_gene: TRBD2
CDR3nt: TGTGCCAGTAGTAAGGAGGGGGGACTAGCGGGACTGGCCTACAATGAGCAGTTCTTC
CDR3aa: CASSKEGGLAGLAYNEQFF

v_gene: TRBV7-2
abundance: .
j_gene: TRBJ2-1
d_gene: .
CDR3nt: TGTGCCAGCAGCTTAGAGGGGTGGAATGAGCAGTTCTTC
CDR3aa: CASSLEGWNEQFF

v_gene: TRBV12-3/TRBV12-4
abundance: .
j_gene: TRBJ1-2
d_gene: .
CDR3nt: TGTGCCAGCAAGGGGTCCGCGGGGGGCTACACCTTC
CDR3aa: CASKGSAGGYTF

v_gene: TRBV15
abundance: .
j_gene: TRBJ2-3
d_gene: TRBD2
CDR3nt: TGTGCCACCAGCAGAGATTTAGCGGGGGGTCGCACAGATACGCAGTATTTT
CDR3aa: CATSRDLAGGRTDTQYF

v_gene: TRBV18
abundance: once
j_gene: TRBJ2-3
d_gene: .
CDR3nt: TGTGCCAGCTCACCACTTGGACAGTCGGGCACAGATACGCAGTATTTT
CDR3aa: CASSPLGQSGTDTQYF

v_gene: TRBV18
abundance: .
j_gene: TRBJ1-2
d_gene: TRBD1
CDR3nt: TGTGCCAGCTCACCAAGGACAGGCGCCCTCCCCGGTGGCTACACCTTC
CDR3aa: CASSPRTGALPGGYTF

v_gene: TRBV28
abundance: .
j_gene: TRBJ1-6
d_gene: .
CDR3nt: TGTGCCAGCAGTTTACTAGGACAGATCGATTCACCCCTCCACTTT
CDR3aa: CASSLLGQIDSPLHF

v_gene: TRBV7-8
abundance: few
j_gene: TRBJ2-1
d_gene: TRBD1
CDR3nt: TGTGCCAGCAGCTTGACAGGGTCCGCTTACAATGAGCAGTTCTTC
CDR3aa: CASSLTGSAYNEQFF

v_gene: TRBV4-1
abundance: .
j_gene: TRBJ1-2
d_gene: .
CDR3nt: TGCGCCAGCAGCCAAGAATGGCAGTCGAACTATGGCTACACCTTC
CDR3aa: CASSQEWQSNYGYTF

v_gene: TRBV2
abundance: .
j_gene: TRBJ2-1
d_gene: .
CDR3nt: TGTGCCAGCAGTGAAGAATCGCGGGGTGGGAATGAGCAGTTCTTC
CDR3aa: CASSEESRGGNEQFF

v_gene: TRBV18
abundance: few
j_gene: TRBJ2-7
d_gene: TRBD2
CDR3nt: TGTGCCAGCTCATTCATAGCGGGAGTCTCCTACGAGCAGTACTTC
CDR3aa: CASSFIAGVSYEQYF

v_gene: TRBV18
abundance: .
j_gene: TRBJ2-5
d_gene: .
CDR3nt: TGTGCCAGCTCACCACCGTCGTTGGAGACCCAGTACTTC
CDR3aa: CASSPPSLETQYF

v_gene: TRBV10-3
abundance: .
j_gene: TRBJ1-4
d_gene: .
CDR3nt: TGTGCCATCAGAGGGGGAAAACTGTTTTTT
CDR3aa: CAIRGGKLFF

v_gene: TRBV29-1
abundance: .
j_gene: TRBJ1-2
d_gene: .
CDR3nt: TGCAGCGTTGATAACCAGGGGATTAACTATGGCTACACCTTC
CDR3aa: CSVDNQGINYGYTF

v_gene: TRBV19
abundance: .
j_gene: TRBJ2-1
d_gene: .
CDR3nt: TGTGCCAGTAGTATCGAAAGCGGAATCTACAATGAGCAGTTCTTC
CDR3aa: CASSIESGIYNEQFF

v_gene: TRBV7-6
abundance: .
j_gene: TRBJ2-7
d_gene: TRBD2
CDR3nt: TGTGCCAGCAGCTTAAACGAAATGTTGGCTAGCGGAGCCTACGAGCAGTACTTC
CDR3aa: CASSLNEMLASGAYEQYF

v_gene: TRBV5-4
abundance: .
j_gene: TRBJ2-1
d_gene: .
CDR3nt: TGTGCCAGCAGCTCCGCCTCCAGGGGAGACAATGAGCAGTTCTTC
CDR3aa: CASSSASRGDNEQFF

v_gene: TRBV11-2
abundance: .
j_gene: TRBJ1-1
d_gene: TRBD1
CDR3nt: TGTGCCAGCAGCCAGGGGGGATCTCGAGCTTTCTTT
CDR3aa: CASSQGGSRAFF

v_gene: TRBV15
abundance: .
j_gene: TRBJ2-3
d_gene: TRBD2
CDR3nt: TGTGCCACCAGCAGGGGAGGGTTAGATACGCAGTATTTT
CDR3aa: CATSRGGLDTQYF

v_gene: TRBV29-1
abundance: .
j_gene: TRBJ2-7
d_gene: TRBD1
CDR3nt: TGCAGCGTGGAGGGACAGGTGCGGAACGAGCAGTACTTC
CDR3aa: CSVEGQVRNEQYF